This TCR beta chain was captured in a study of early T cells in non-severe SARS-CoV-2 infection (dated by TCRdb to about 2021). Describing the broader study: Because TCR sequencing relied on bulk RNA taken from unsorted whole blood, pairing of alpha and beta chains was not possible.

The library was prepared using 5' RACE. The sequencing machine was a NextSeq 500. The TCR library protocol attached unique molecular identifiers to individual cDNA molecules to correct for sequencing error and PCR bias. Both TCR alpha and beta chains were sequenced, and tight co-correlation was observed between alpha and beta sequence abundances in each sample. The original pipeline was this. V gene, J gene and CDR3 annotation of TCR sequences was performed with Decombinator V4. TCRs were defined as expanded if a significant change between any two time points was detected under a Poisson model with p below 0.0001. TCR abundances were normalised to the total number of TCRs sequenced per sample and expressed as counts per million. TRAV1-2 paired with TRAJ12, TRAJ20 or TRAJ33 defined MAIT TCRs, while TRAV10 paired with TRAJ18 defined iNKT TCRs. VDJdb, accessed 1 November 2021, was searched for CMV, EBV and SARS-CoV-2 annotated TCRs, excluding TCRs annotated for multiple antigens. The public sequencing data were trimmed at Q25 with fastp and processed into clonotypes with MiXCR by TCRdb, which kept only in-frame beta chains. CDR3 protein duplicates are merged, each entry listing the most common genes and DNA. TCRdb, not the original authors, processed these V and J calls. This sample holds about 48,000 distinct CDR3 sequences; 5% to 5.5% were observed only once. 5% to 5.5% of the sample is taken by the ten largest.

Sequences WSHSY (CDR1) and SAAADI (CDR2) are obtained from the germline V gene. Its CDR3 holds 14 amino acids, cysteine through phenylalanine. The kept DNA is CDR3 alone, 42 bases in frame from the first base. V has 6 bases trimmed and J has 5 bases trimmed; junction bases matching no gene number 10. The study was a case-control design nested within a healthcare worker cohort in London, UK, with weekly nasopharyngeal swab PCR tests and blood sampling. Healthcare workers were recruited during the week of the UK lockdown, between 23 and 31 March 2020, and followed weekly for up to roughly 16 weeks. Broad study findings and their caveats: VDJdb matching was skewed toward anti-spike CD8 responses and likely underestimated virus-specific expansions, missing private and CD4 specificities.

The table lists this clonotype with many counts. Its antigen is still unknown. One base away there is no much larger clone; base qualities are not given. The sequence was obtained from an adult who was a healthcare worker with PCR-confirmed SARS-CoV-2 infection or an uninfected control (not recorded which). The sample in question was whole blood, obtained at baseline. This sequence uses TRBV10-2 and TRBJ2-7, with TRBD2 matching 7 junction bases. CDR3 protein: CASRSAGVVDEQYF. The nucleotides are TGCGCCAGCAGGTCCGCGGGAGTAGTTGACGAGCAGTACTTC.